A single sample is the source of the 16 T cell receptor beta chains below, sequenced in a study of blood T cell repertoires in COVID-19 (TCRdb year 2020). Libraries were constructed by the immunoSEQ multiplex PCR assay. TCRdb took over this immuneACCESS table, retaining in-frame rearrangements with V and J assigned. Such tables are incomplete; in checked studies, under half of the missing clones stem from an unresolved V gene, and the remainder is unexplained. The table for this sample lists about 120,000 clones; about 90% of them were counted only once. The ten most abundant clones make up roughly 7.9% of the sample. Sequenced: peripheral blood. These receptors originate from a man aged 65-85 years who had recovered from COVID-19.

The chain has TRBV7-9 and TRBJ2-2; D is undetermined. The CDR3 runs to 13 residues. In germline, CDR1 is SEHNR, CDR2 FQNEAQ (reference sequence). Deletions cut 2 bases from V and 7 bases from J, with 8 bases between. The CDR3 region is CASSLIPGGELFF. Written as DNA, the CDR3 is TGTGCCAGCAGCTTAATTCCGGGCGGGGAGCTGTTTTTT.

The J gene is TRBJ2-2, the V gene TRBV9; D perhaps matches TRBD1 (6 bases). Between the trimmed V and J ends, which lost 4 bases and 4 bases, there was a span of 26 bases. The CDR3 extends over 19 amino acids. Looked up from germline, CDR1 is SGDLS and CDR2 is YYNGEE. The CDR3 here is CASSTPSGRGEESTGELFF. The CDR3 region has the DNA TGTGCCAGCAGCACCCCCAGTGGCAGGGGCGAGGAAAGCACCGGGGAGCTGTTTTTT.

The rearrangement joins TRBV10-1 to TRBJ2-1; D is perhaps TRBD2 (5 bases). Germline V gives CDR1 WNHNN, CDR2 SYGVQD (reference sequence). Trimming stripped 4 bases from V and 5 bases from J, with 15 bases between. The CDR3 loop spans 15 amino acids. This CDR3 reads CASSADSNQHNEQFF. CDR3 sequence (DNA): TGCGCCAGCAGTGCGGACTCAAACCAACACAATGAGCAGTTCTTC.

CDR3 in amino acids: CASSWQVGQPQHF. In DNA, the CDR3 is TGTGCCAGCAGTTGGCAGGTGGGTCAGCCCCAGCATTTT. The chain couples TRBV28 to TRBJ1-5; no clear D. CDR1 and CDR2 (germline): MDHEN, SYDVKM. This CDR3 has 13 amino acids. Trimming pared 4 bases from V and 6 bases from J, leaving 10 bases between.

J is TRBJ1-3 and V is TRBV5-4; 8 bases align to TRBD1. V gave up 4 bases and J gave up 4 bases; unmatched junction bases: 4. The CDR3 loop spans 14 amino acids. CDR1 and CDR2 (germline): SGHNT, YYREEE (reference sequence). DNA for the CDR3: TGTGCCAGCAGCCCGGGACAGGAAGGAAACACCATATATTTT. Translating gives CASSPGQEGNTIYF.

The sample holds one count of this clone. The chain uses TRBV6-1 and TRBJ1-1, with a possible D match to TRBD1 (5 bases). There are 15 residues in the CDR3. Germline V gene lookup returns CDR1 MNHNS and CDR2 SASEGT. Trimming pared 1 base from V and 4 bases from J, leaving 13 bases between. CDR3 region: CASSEDGRGGTEAFF. As DNA, the CDR3 is TGTGCCAGCAGTGAAGATGGGCGGGGCGGCACTGAAGCTTTCTTT.

This chain uses TRBV3-1 (or the pseudogene TRBV3-2) with TRBJ1-2; D not resolved. This CDR3 is 11 amino acids long. Germline loops: CDR1 LGHDT, CDR2 YNNKEL (reference sequence). The V gene lost 4 bases and the J gene lost 4 bases, with 4 bases spanning the gap. CDR3 coding DNA: TGTGCCAGCAGCCGGGCCTATGGCTACACCTTC. Amino acid sequence: CASSRAYGYTF.

This sequence joins TRBV5-4 and TRBJ2-5; tentative D call: TRBD2 (6 bases). Germline CDR1 is SGHNT and CDR2 is YYREEE (reference sequence). Trimming left V 3 bases short and J 9 bases short, with 18 bases between. The length of the CDR3 is 14 residues. The CDR3, as DNA: TGTGCCAGCAGCTCCGGAACTAGCCCCGCGGCCCAGTACTTC. Protein product: CASSSGTSPAAQYF.

V usage is TRBV20-1 and J usage is TRBJ2-7; D gene unclear. CDR3 length: 12 residues. Germline CDR1 DFQATT, CDR2 SNEGSKA (reference sequence). V shed 3 bases and J shed 3 bases, with 9 bases lying between them. CDR3 coding DNA: TGCAGTGCTAGTGTCTCGGTCTACGAGCAGTACTTC. It translates to CSASVSVYEQYF.

This chain links TRBV9 with TRBJ1-2; 8 positions agree with TRBD1. The CDR3 loop spans 15 amino acids. Germline lookup yields CDR1 SGDLS and CDR2 YYNGEE. The ends lost 0 bases at V and 7 bases at J; junction bases unmatched: 8. The CDR3 loop is CASSVASQDRVGYTF. In nucleotides, the CDR3 is TGTGCCAGCAGCGTAGCTAGTCAGGACAGGGTTGGCTACACCTTC.

The chain employs TRBV7-2 and TRBJ2-5; 9 bases match TRBD1. The CDR3 runs to 15 residues. Germline values: CDR1 SGHTA, CDR2 FQGNSA. With V trimmed by 0 bases and J by 1 base, 0 bases remained unmatched. The CDR3: CASSLAGQGQETQYF. Here the CDR3 DNA reads TGTGCCAGCAGCTTAGCGGGACAGGGCCAAGAGACCCAGTACTTC.

The chain couples TRBV18 to TRBJ2-3; TRBD2 is a possible D gene (5 bases). The germline CDR1 and CDR2 sequences are KGHSH and LQKENI. The CDR3 runs to 15 residues. V dropped 8 bases and J dropped 0 bases, with 15 bases sitting between them. The CDR3 region has the DNA TGTGCCAGCGTCAAGCCCACGGGGAGCACAGATACGCAGTATTTT. Encoded protein: CASVKPTGSTDTQYF.

The rearrangement uses TRBV5-1 and TRBJ1-4; the match to TRBD1 covers 8 bases. Germline assignment: CDR1 SGHRS and CDR2 YFSETQ. The V gene end was trimmed by 3 bases and the J gene end by 3 bases; junction bases not matched to a gene: 7. This CDR3 is built from 16 residues. The CDR3 loop is CASSYLPDRANEKLFF. The CDR3 bases are TGCGCCAGCAGCTACCTTCCGGACAGGGCTAATGAAAAACTGTTTTTT.

This chain links TRBV5-8 with TRBJ1-5; D remains ambiguous. The CDR3 length is 15 residues. The V and J ends lost 4 bases and 0 bases respectively, with 11 bases between them. Germline loops: CDR1 SGHTS, CDR2 YDEGEE. The CDR3 DNA sequence: TGTGCCAGCAGCCCGCGATTTTTTAGCAATCAGCCCCAGCATTTT. As protein: CASSPRFFSNQPQHF.

The rearrangement uses TRBV28 and TRBJ1-5, with a possible D match to TRBD1 (5 bases). The length of the CDR3 is 14 residues. Deletions cut 8 bases from V and 1 base from J, with 12 bases between. CDR1 MDHEN and CDR2 SYDVKM come from the germline V gene. The CDR3 nucleotides read TGTGCCAGCGGACTTGGGGGGAGCAATCAGCCCCAGCATTTT. This codes for CASGLGGSNQPQHF.

The J gene is TRBJ2-7, the V gene TRBV7-2, with TRBD2 matching 7 bases. V lost 1 base, J lost 6 bases, and 3 bases stayed unmatched. The CDR3 is made up of 13 amino acids. Germline CDR1 SGHTA, CDR2 FQGNSA. CDR3 nucleotides: TGTGCCAGCAGCTTAGGACTAGCTCGCGAGCAGTACTTC. It yields the protein CASSLGLAREQYF.